This TCR beta chain was sequenced for a study of shared clonotypes between healthy human individuals. Study results and limitations: Against clonotypes common to all four donors, non-shared ones had lower generation probabilities. Blood was the sole source, and tissue repertoires probably differ.

Each subset's genomic DNA was shared equally among a number of immunoSEQ plates. Sorted-subset replicate PCRs used 200 ng of genomic DNA. This amount corresponded to 30,000 to 35,000 T cell genomes. Clones were sequenced by immunoSEQ multiplex PCR, and TCRdb holds only the in-frame ones, with some missing. Of 1.5 million to 2.5 million clones listed, over 85% were seen once; the top ten hold more than 0.9%. Cells designated naive CD8 were CD45RO-negative and were positively selected for CCR7, with terminally differentiated effector memory CD45RA+ cells excluded. This clone occurred once. Its antigen is currently unknown. Germline V gene sequence: CDR1 LGHNA, CDR2 YSLEER. The CDR3 runs to 14 residues. Between the trimmed V and J ends, which lost 0 bases and 3 bases, there was a span of 8 bases.

J is TRBJ1-1 and V is TRBV4-3; D ambiguous. This receptor was obtained from a man younger than 35 in good health. The sequencing sample was made of naive CD8+ T cells sorted from blood. DNA for the CDR3: TGCGCCAGCAGCCAAGAGCGCCAGGACACTGAAGCTTTCTTT. Translating it yields CASSQERQDTEAFF.